These T cell receptor beta chains were read from a single sample in a study of blood T cell repertoires in COVID-19. Assay used: immunoSEQ multiplex PCR; TCRdb lists only in-frame clones, some missing. The table includes 250,000 or so clones, about 87% detected once. Sequencing was performed on peripheral blood. Receptors originate from a man between 25 and 39 years old with COVID-19, enrolled during active disease. CDR3s include the opening cysteine and the closing phenylalanine or tryptophan. Fields, in order: D gene, J gene, V gene, CDR3 length, CDR3 protein, CDR3 DNA. D genes are given only for firm matches.

>-|TRBJ1-1|TRBV19|15
CASSIIGDMNTEAFF
TGTGCCAGTAGTATAATCGGGGACATGAACACTGAAGCTTTCTTT
>TRBD2|TRBJ2-3|TRBV7-3|15
CASSLLAGTTDTQYF
TGTGCCAGCAGCTTACTAGCGGGGACCACAGATACGCAGTATTTT
>-|TRBJ1-2|TRBV5-4|14
CASSLGVGHYGYTF
TGTGCCAGCAGCTTAGGGGTGGGGCACTATGGCTACACCTTC
>-|TRBJ1-2|TRBV9|17
CASSAWGGVIGNYGYTF
TGTGCCAGCAGCGCCTGGGGGGGAGTTATCGGGAACTATGGCTACACCTTC
>-|TRBJ1-1|TRBV11-3|15
CASSPRGGGATEAFF
TGTGCCAGCAGCCCCCGAGGTGGGGGGGCCACTGAAGCTTTCTTT
>-|TRBJ1-3|TRBV11-2|13
CASSSLSGNTIYF
TGTGCCAGCAGCTCCCTCTCTGGAAACACCATATATTTT
>-|TRBJ1-4|TRBV5-1|16
CASSPGYKGQSEKLFF
TGCGCCAGCAGTCCTGGTTACAAGGGACAAAGTGAAAAACTGTTTTTT
>-|TRBJ1-5|TRBV24-1|15
CATSVRGGGNQPQHF
TGTGCCACCAGTGTTAGGGGGGGCGGCAATCAGCCCCAGCATTTT
>-|TRBJ1-2|TRBV19|14
CASSMGQPNYGYTF
TGTGCCAGTAGTATGGGGCAGCCTAACTATGGCTACACCTTC
>TRBD2|TRBJ2-1|TRBV5-5|15
CASSRLAGGLNEQFF
TGTGCCAGCAGCCGACTAGCGGGGGGGCTGAATGAGCAGTTCTTC
>-|TRBJ1-2|TRBV18|17
CASSPTLGQGSSYGYTF
TGTGCCAGCTCACCTACGTTAGGACAAGGGTCTAGCTATGGCTACACCTTC